This T cell receptor beta chain was sequenced during a study of blood T cell repertoires in COVID-19. Study as a whole: COVID-19 samples from acute and convalescent phases originated in the United States, Italy and Spain. T cells, B-cell-depleted T cells, or PBMCs supplied cDNA or gDNA.

Original data processing: The assay estimated nucleated cells by amplifying reference gene primers. This table comes from immunoSEQ multiplex PCR, and its TCRdb copy is limited to in-frame clones, with some not included. V, J and clone size reflect that table, while D and trimming were determined from the DNA. The sample has fewer than 450,000 clones, around 88% seen once. V was trimmed by 0 bases and J by 6 bases, leaving 11 bases between them. From germline, CDR1 is LGHDT and CDR2 YNNKEL (reference sequence). This CDR3 spans 14 amino acids. This TCR was sampled from a woman between 45 and 60 years old with COVID-19, enrolled during active disease. Sequencing was carried out using peripheral blood. The chain has TRBV3-1 (or the pseudogene TRBV3-2) and TRBJ1-2; possible D gene TRBD1, 5 bases. CDR3 sequence: CASSQDGGRNGYTF. CDR3 DNA: TGTGCCAGCAGCCAAGACGGGGGGAGGAATGGCTACACCTTC.